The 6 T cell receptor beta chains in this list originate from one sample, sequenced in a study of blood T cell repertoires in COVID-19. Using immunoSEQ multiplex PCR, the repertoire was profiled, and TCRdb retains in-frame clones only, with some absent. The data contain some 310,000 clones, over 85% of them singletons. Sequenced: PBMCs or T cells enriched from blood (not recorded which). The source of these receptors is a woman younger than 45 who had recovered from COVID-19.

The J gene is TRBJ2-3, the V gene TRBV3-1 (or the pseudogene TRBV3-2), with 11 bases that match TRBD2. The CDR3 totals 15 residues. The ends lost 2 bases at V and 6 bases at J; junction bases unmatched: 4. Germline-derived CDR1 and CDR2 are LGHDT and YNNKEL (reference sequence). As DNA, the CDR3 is TGTGCCAGCAGCCAATTGACTAGCGGGACTGATACGCAGTATTTT. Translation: CASSQLTSGTDTQYF.

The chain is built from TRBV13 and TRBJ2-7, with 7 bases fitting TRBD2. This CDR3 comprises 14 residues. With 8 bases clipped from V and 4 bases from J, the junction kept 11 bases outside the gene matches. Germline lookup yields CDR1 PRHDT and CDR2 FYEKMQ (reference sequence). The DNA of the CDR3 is TGTGCCAGCGGGGGGGGACGGATGATATACGAGCAGTACTTC. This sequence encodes CASGGGRMIYEQYF. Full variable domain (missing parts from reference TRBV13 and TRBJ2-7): AAGVIQSPRHLIKEKRETATLKCYPIPRHDTVYWYQQGPGQDPQFLISFYEKMQSDKGSIPDRFSAQQFSDYHSELNMSSLELGDSALYFCASGGGRMIYEQYFGPGTRLTVT.

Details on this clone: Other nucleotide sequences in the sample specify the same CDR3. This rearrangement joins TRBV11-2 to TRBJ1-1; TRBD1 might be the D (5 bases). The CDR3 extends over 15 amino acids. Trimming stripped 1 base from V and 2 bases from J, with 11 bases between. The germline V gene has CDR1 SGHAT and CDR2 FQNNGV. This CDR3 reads CASSLVGGVNTEAFF. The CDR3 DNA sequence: TGTGCCAGCAGCTTAGTCGGGGGGGTTAACACTGAAGCTTTCTTT.

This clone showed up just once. CDR3 residues: CASRKPGQDIYGYTF. CDR3 bases: TGTGCCAGCAGGAAACCCGGACAGGATATCTATGGCTACACCTTC. The J gene is TRBJ1-2, the V gene TRBV13; the match to TRBD1 covers 7 bases. Germline CDR1 is PRHDT and CDR2 is FYEKMQ (reference sequence). The CDR3 is made up of 15 amino acids. J gave up 4 bases and V 6 bases, and 11 bases lay outside the gene matches. The full variable domain, its missing parts supplied by reference TRBV13 and TRBJ1-2, is AAGVIQSPRHLIKEKRETATLKCYPIPRHDTVYWYQQGPGQDPQFLISFYEKMQSDKGSIPDRFSAQQFSDYHSELNMSSLELGDSALYFCASRKPGQDIYGYTFGSGTRLTVV.

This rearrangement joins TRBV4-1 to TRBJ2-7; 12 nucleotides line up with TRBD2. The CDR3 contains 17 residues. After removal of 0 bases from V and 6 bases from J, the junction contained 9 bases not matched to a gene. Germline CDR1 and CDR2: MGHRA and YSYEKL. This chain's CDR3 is CASSQDVGSSGRGEQYF. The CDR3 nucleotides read TGCGCCAGCAGCCAAGATGTGGGGTCTAGCGGGAGGGGCGAGCAGTACTTC.

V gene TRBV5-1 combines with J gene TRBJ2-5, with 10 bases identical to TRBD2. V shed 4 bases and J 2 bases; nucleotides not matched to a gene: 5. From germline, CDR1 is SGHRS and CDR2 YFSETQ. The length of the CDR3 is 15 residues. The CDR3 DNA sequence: TGCGCCAGCAGCACCCTGACTAGCGGGCAAGAGACCCAGTACTTC. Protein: CASSTLTSGQETQYF.